The source of this TCR beta chain is a study of CD4 T cells in relation to SARS-CoV-2 and coronaviruses. For the study at large: The restricting HLA molecule for shared crossreactive spike epitopes was mapped.

Assay used: immunoSEQ multiplex PCR; TCRdb lists only in-frame clones, some missing. The sample has 30,000 to 45,000 clones, around three quarters seen once. A note on this clone: The antigen remains unidentified.

CD4 enrichment then naive enrichment separated naive from memory CD4+ cells. For 10 days, roughly 10^5 sorted CD4+ cells grew with T cell-depleted PBMCs and CEF. This sequence originates from an adult with COVID-19. The sample taken for sequencing was memory CD4+ T cells from PBMCs, cultured in vitro.

CDR3 in amino acids: CSARATIEQFF. CDR3 sequence (DNA): TGCAGTGCTAGAGCTACTATTGAGCAGTTCTTC. This rearrangement joins TRBV20-1 to TRBJ2-1; D uncertain. This CDR3 contains 11 residues. V was cut by 1 base and J by 9 bases, with 7 bases left in between. Per the germline V gene, CDR1 is DFQATT and CDR2 is SNEGSKA (reference sequence).